This T cell receptor beta chain was captured in a study of shared clonotypes between healthy human individuals. Study-level findings and limits: Only blood was sampled, and tissue TCR repertoires likely differ from blood ones. Measured sharing among donors was expected to vary with sequencing depth.

V shed 3 bases, J shed 0 bases, and the junction held 2 bases outside the gene matches. Germline V gives CDR1 KGHSH, CDR2 LQKENI. The CDR3 is made up of 17 amino acids. Unsorted PBMC samples were amplified in replicate PCRs containing around 300 ng DNA, 25,000 to 35,000 T cell genomes. In the study's own analysis: Filtering differed, since immunoSEQ gave only junction sequences and no quality scores. The repertoire was sequenced with immunoSEQ multiplex PCR; TCRdb's copy has only in-frame clones and lacks some. The DNA was the basis for D and trimming; V, J and clone size are from that table. The table includes 550,000 to 600,000 clones, roughly 72% detected once. Turning to this clone: The target antigen is unknown.

The sequencing input was PBMCs. The TCR originated in a woman aged 40-49 years in good health. Some clones in this sample may be carry-over from other donors' samples. This chain links TRBV18 with TRBJ2-7, with TRBD2 identical over 16 bases. The CDR3 DNA reads TGTGCCAGCTCACCGGGACTAGCGGGAGGGCGCTCCTACGAGCAGTACTTC. This gives the protein CASSPGLAGGRSYEQYF.